The clone carrying this T cell receptor (beta chain) was observed a handful of times. Its antigen is undetermined. Profiled with immunoSEQ multiplex PCR; TCRdb holds only in-frame clones, not every one. Of around 53,000 clones listed, about 82% are singletons. V was pared by 3 bases and J by 2 bases, with 7 bases between. The germline V gene encodes CDR1 SEHNR and CDR2 FQNEAQ (reference sequence). The length of the CDR3 is 13 residues. This entry is derived from a study of OX40 agonist ivuxolimab in advanced cancers. Study-level background: With ivuxolimab, an agonistic anti-OX40 (CD134) antibody, patients were treated. The patients received ivuxolimab by intravenous route every 2 weeks at 0.01 to 10 mg/kg. Findings of the study overall: People who partly responded at 0.1-3.0 mg/kg had some of the least clonal expansion seen.

Peripheral blood came from all dose cohorts at three timepoints. This sequence originates from an adult with an advanced solid tumor such as melanoma, head and neck, liver or kidney cancer. The chain carries TRBV7-9 and TRBJ2-5, with TRBD1 as a possible D gene (6 bases). The starting material was CD4+ or CD8+ T cells sorted from blood, obtained in a trial of the OX40 agonist ivuxolimab. The CDR3, as DNA: TGTGCCAGCAGCTTCGGACAGCAAGAGACCCAGTACTTC. This gives the protein CASSFGQQETQYF.